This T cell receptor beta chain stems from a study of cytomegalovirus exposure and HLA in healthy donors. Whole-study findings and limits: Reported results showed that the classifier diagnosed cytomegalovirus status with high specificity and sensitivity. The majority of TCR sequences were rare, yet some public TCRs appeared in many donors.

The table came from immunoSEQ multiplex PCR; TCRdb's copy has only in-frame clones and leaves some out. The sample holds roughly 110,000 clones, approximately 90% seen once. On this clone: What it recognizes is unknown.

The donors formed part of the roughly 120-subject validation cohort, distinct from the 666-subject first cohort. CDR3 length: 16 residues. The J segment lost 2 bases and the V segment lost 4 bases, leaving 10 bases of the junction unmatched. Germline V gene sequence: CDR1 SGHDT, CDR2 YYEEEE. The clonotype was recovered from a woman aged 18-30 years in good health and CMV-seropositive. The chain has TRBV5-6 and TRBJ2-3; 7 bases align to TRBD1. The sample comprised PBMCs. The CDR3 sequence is CASSPPTGAATDTQYF. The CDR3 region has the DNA TGTGCCAGCAGCCCTCCAACAGGGGCAGCCACAGATACGCAGTATTTT. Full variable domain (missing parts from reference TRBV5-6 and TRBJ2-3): DAGVTQSPTHLIKTRGQQVTLRCSPKSGHDTVSWYQQALGQGPQFIFQYYEEEERQRGNFPDRFSGHQFPNYSSELNVNALLLGDSALYLCASSPPTGAATDTQYFGPGTRLTVL.